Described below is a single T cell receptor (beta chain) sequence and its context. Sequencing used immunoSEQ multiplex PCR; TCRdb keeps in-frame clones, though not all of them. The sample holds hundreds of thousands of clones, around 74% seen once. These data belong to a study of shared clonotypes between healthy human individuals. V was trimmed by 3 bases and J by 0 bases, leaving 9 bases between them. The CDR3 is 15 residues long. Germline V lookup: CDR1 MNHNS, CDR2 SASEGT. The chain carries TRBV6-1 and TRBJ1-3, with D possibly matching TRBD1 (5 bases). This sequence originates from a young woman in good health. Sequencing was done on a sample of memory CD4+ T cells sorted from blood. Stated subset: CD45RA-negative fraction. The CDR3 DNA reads TGTGCCAGCAGTGATAACAGGTCCTCTGGAAACACCATATATTTT. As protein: CASSDNRSSGNTIYF.